This paragraph reports one T cell receptor beta chain. The antigen remains unidentified. This sample was taken from a study of T cell repertoires in cytomegalovirus infection. A single record per CDR3 protein comes from TCRdb applying MiXCR to the reads. Counted here are hundreds of thousands of distinct CDR3 sequences, around 35% occurring once; the ten biggest clones make up 15% to 20%. The CDR3 runs to 13 residues. V was trimmed by 5 bases and J by 1 base, leaving 12 bases between them. The germline V gene has CDR1 DFQATT and CDR2 SNEGSKA (reference sequence). The sample was cultured PBMCs, taken from culture after CMV antigen stimulation. V gene TRBV20-1 combines with J gene TRBJ2-7; a weak D match, TRBD1 (6 bases). The receptor was isolated from a human donor in good health (CMV status not recorded). Some clones in this sample may be carry-over from other donors' samples. CDR3 in amino acids: CSAPQTGSYEQYF. The CDR3 nucleotides read TGCAGTGCTCCCCAGACAGGTTCCTACGAGCAGTACTTC.